Below are 5 T cell receptor beta chains sequenced from a single sample in a study of T cell repertoires in cytomegalovirus infection. TCRdb reprocessed the reads with MiXCR, giving one entry per CDR3 protein. The table includes 740,000 or so distinct CDR3 sequences, approximately 40% detected once. The specimen sequenced was PBMCs. These receptors all come from a human donor in good health (CMV status not recorded). Some clones in this sample may be carry-over from other donors' samples.

The chain employs TRBV10-3 and TRBJ1-2, with 8 bases fitting TRBD1. The CDR3 spans 14 residues. The germline V gene has CDR1 ENHRY and CDR2 SYGVKD. J was trimmed by 4 bases and V by 6 bases; bases with no gene match: 7. The CDR3 here is CAIRGGQEPYGYTF. The CDR3 nucleotides read TGTGCCATCAGGGGGGGACAGGAGCCCTATGGCTACACCTTC.

This clonotype was seen a handful of times. This chain joins TRBV7-8 and TRBJ2-3; TRBD1 agrees at 11 bases. Germline assignment: CDR1 SGHVS and CDR2 FQNEAQ. With 3 bases clipped from V and 1 base from J, the junction kept 6 bases outside the gene matches. The CDR3 is made up of 17 amino acids. The CDR3 sequence is CASSFPGTGGGTDTQYF. The CDR3 coding sequence is TGTGCCAGCAGCTTTCCCGGGACAGGGGGGGGCACAGATACGCAGTATTTT.

The chain carries TRBV12-3 or TRBV12-4 and TRBJ1-4; D may be TRBD1 (6 bases). V was shortened by 2 bases and J by 11 bases, with 12 bases between the two germline ends. CDR3 size: 13 residues. The CDR3 region has the DNA TGTGCCAGCAGTTTAAGTCTCAGGGGTAAACTGTTTTTT. Residues: CASSLSLRGKLFF.

On this clonotype itself: In this CDR3 the conserved last residue, phenylalanine or tryptophan, is missing, so a read error is likely. DNA of the CDR3: TGTGCCACCAGTGACTCTGGAGCGGGAATCAACACCGGAGAGCTGTTTTGT. Residues: CATSDSGAGINTGELFC. The chain combines TRBV24-1 with TRBJ2-2; 7 positions agree with TRBD2. Germline loops: CDR1 KGHDR, CDR2 SFDVKD. The CDR3 consists of 17 residues.

This clonotype was counted a few times. The V call is TRBV11-2, the J call TRBJ1-2; D is unresolved. There are 15 residues in the CDR3. Germline V gene sequence: CDR1 SGHAT, CDR2 FQNNGV. Between the trimmed V and J ends, which lost 0 bases and 1 base, there was a span of 9 bases. CDR3 protein: CASSLEAPFNYGYTF. The DNA of the CDR3 is TGTGCCAGCAGCTTAGAGGCTCCGTTTAACTATGGCTACACCTTC.